A single sample gave rise to the 11 T cell receptor beta chains below, sequenced in a study of patients and donors after allogeneic stem cell transplantation. TCRdb re-called the RT-PCR reads with MiXCR, one entry per CDR3 protein. In the table there are roughly 960,000 distinct CDR3 sequences, approximately 18% of which are singletons. The sample was blood, either unsorted or a sorted T cell fraction (not recorded which). The source is a human donor who was either an allogeneic HSCT recipient or a stem cell or donor lymphocyte infusion donor (not recorded which). It is not recorded whose cells these are; they may come from a transplant donor.

The sample holds many counts of this clonotype. The chain links TRBV10-3 to TRBJ2-7, with 9 bases matching TRBD1. This CDR3 is built from 15 residues. Germline V CDR1 and CDR2: ENHRY, SYGVKD. Trimming took 0 bases from V and 1 from J; bases not matched to a gene: 1. CDR3 sequence reads: CAISESDRGSYEQYF. The CDR3 bases are TGTGCCATCAGTGAGTCGGACAGGGGTTCCTACGAGCAGTACTTC.

The genes are TRBV7-9 and TRBJ2-1; 10 nucleotides match TRBD1. V was pared by 5 bases and J by 9 bases, with 10 bases of the junction left unmatched. Germline lookup yields CDR1 SEHNR and CDR2 FQNEAQ (reference sequence). The CDR3 runs 15 residues. As DNA, the CDR3 is TGTGCCAGCAGCGTAGGACAGGGGGGTGTACGTGAGCAGTTCTTC. Amino acids: CASSVGQGGVREQFF.

This chain links TRBV24-1 with TRBJ2-1, with D perhaps matching TRBD1 or TRBD2 (5 bases each). V lost 7 bases, J lost 5 bases, and 14 bases lay in between. The CDR3 sequence is 14 residues long. The germline V gene has CDR1 KGHDR and CDR2 SFDVKD. CDR3 bases: TGTGCCACCAGAAGGGACGGCGGCCACAATGAGCAGTTCTTC. Amino acid sequence: CATRRDGGHNEQFF.

The rearrangement uses TRBV20-1 and TRBJ1-1; perhaps TRBD1 as D (6 bases). Trimming shortened V by 0 bases and J by 6 bases, and 11 bases separated the two germline ends. The CDR3 length is 13 residues. Germline loops: CDR1 DFQATT, CDR2 SNEGSKA (reference sequence). CDR3 residues: CSAREGGRAEAFF. CDR3 bases: TGCAGTGCTAGAGAGGGGGGGCGTGCTGAAGCTTTCTTT.

Only a few counts were recorded for this clonotype. The V and J genes are TRBV9 and TRBJ1-1; a possible D gene is TRBD1 (6 bases). The V end lost 4 bases, the J end lost 1 base, and 17 bases lay between the germline ends. This CDR3 spans 16 amino acids. CDR1 and CDR2 from the germline V gene are SGDLS and YYNGEE. This CDR3 is CASSSPDSWGNTEAFF. CDR3 sequence (DNA): TGTGCCAGCAGCTCCCCGGACAGCTGGGGGAACACTGAAGCTTTCTTT.

The chain is built from TRBV6-1 and TRBJ2-3; 8 bases are shared with TRBD1. In germline, CDR1 is MNHNS, CDR2 SASEGT. The length of the CDR3 is 16 residues. V was pared by 7 bases and J by 0 bases, with 9 bases of the junction left unmatched. CDR3 coding DNA: TGTGCCAGCAAACAGCCGGGACAGGATAGCACAGATACGCAGTATTTT. It is translated as CASKQPGQDSTDTQYF.

V and J are TRBV10-3 and TRBJ1-1; 7 nucleotides align to TRBD1. CDR1 and CDR2 (germline): ENHRY, SYGVKD. The ends lost 11 bases at V and 1 base at J; junction bases unmatched: 19. This CDR3 is 17 amino acids long. CDR3 bases: TGTGCCTTCGCTAATTTCAAAGGGAAGGGGGCGAACACTGAAGCTTTCTTT. Amino acids: CAFANFKGKGANTEAFF.

The gene calls are TRBV27 and TRBJ2-3; TRBD1 matches at 9 bases. Looked up from germline, CDR1 is MNHEY and CDR2 is SMNVEV (reference sequence). The CDR3 runs 16 residues. After removal of 0 bases from V and 1 base from J, the junction contained 2 bases not matched to a gene. This CDR3 reads CASSLSGDRGTDTQYF. In nucleotides, the CDR3 is TGTGCCAGCAGTTTATCGGGGGACAGGGGCACAGATACGCAGTATTTT.

The chain combines TRBV14 with TRBJ1-2, with 7 nucleotides matching TRBD1. V lost 4 bases and J lost 3; bases outside the gene matches: 5. CDR3 length equals 14 residues. CDR1 SGHDN and CDR2 FVKESK come from the germline V gene. CDR3 sequence (DNA): TGTGCCAGCAGCCCACAGGGACAGTACTATGGCTACACCTTC. As protein: CASSPQGQYYGYTF.

In its sample, this clonotype was seen many times. The genes are TRBV3-1 and TRBJ2-6; a weak D match, TRBD1 (6 bases). The CDR3 runs 15 residues. The V gene's germline CDR1 is LGHDT and CDR2 YNNKEL (reference sequence). With 6 bases removed from V and 4 bases from J, the gap between germline ends came to 13 bases. The chain's CDR3 is CASSHRAGGANVLTF. In nucleotides, the CDR3 is TGTGCCAGCAGTCACAGGGCCGGAGGGGCCAACGTCCTGACTTTC.

The chain recombines TRBV4-2 with TRBJ2-7, with D tentatively TRBD1 or TRBD2 (5 bases each). Trimming pared 6 bases from V and 2 bases from J, leaving 14 bases between. CDR3 length: 14 amino acids. Per the germline V gene, CDR1 is LGHNA and CDR2 is YNFKEQ. CDR3 coding DNA: TGTGCCAGCAGTCAGTCTGAGGGACCCTACGAGCAGTACTTC. This gives the protein CASSQSEGPYEQYF.